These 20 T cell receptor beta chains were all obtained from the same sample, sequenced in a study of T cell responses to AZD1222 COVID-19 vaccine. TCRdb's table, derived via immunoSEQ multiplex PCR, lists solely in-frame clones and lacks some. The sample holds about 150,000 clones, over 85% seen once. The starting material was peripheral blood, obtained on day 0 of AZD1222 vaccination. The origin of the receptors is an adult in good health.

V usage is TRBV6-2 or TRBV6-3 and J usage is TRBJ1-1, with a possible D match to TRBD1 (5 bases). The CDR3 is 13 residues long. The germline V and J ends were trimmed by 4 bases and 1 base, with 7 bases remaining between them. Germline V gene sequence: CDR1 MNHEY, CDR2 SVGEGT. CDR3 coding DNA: TGTGCCAGCAGTTTTAGGGGGAACACTGAAGCTTTCTTT. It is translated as CASSFRGNTEAFF.

The CDR3 reads CASSLYGHHYGYTF. The CDR3 DNA follows: TGTGCCAGCAGCTTATACGGACACCACTATGGCTACACCTTC. The V and J genes are TRBV7-8 and TRBJ1-2; possible D gene TRBD1, 5 bases. CDR1 and CDR2 from the germline V gene are SGHVS and FQNEAQ. The ends were cut back, 2 bases at V and 3 bases at J, with 10 bases in the middle. The CDR3 totals 14 residues. The full variable domain, rest sourced from reference TRBV7-8 and TRBJ1-2, is GAGVSQSPRYKVAKRGQDVALRCDPISGHVSLFWYQQALGQGPEFLTYFQNEAQLDKSGLPSDRFFAERPEGSVSTLKIQRTQQEDSAVYLCASSLYGHHYGYTFGSGTRLTVV.

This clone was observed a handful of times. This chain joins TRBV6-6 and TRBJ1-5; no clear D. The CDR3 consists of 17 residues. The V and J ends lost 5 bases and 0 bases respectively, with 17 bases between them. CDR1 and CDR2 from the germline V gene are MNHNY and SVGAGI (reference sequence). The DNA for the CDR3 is TGTGCCAGCAGTCGCGGGGTGGTCCCGTATAGCAATCAGCCCCAGCATTTT. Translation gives CASSRGVVPYSNQPQHF.

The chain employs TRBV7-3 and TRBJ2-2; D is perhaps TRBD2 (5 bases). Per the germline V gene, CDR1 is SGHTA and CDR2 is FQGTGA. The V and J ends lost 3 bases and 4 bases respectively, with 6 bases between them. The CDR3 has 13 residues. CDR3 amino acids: CASSLEATGELFF. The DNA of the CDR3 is TGTGCCAGCAGCTTGGAGGCCACCGGGGAGCTGTTTTTT.

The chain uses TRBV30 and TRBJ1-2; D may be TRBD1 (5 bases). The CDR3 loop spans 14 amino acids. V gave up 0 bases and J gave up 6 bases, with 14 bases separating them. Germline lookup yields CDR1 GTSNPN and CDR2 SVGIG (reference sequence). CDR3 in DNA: TGTGCCTGGAGTGTATATACAGGCGGGAATGGCTACACCTTC. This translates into CAWSVYTGGNGYTF.

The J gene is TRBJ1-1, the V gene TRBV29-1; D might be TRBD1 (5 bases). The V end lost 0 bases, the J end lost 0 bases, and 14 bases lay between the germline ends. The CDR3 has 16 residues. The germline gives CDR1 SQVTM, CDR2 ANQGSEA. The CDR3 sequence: CSVEDSGSSMNTEAFF. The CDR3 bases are TGCAGCGTTGAAGATTCAGGGAGTAGTATGAACACTGAAGCTTTCTTT.

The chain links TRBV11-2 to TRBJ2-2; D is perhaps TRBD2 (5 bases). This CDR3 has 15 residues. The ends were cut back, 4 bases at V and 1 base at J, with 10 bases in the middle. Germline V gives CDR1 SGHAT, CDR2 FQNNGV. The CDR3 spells CASSSILENTGELFF. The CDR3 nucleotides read TGTGCCAGCAGCTCCATACTAGAGAACACCGGGGAGCTGTTTTTT.

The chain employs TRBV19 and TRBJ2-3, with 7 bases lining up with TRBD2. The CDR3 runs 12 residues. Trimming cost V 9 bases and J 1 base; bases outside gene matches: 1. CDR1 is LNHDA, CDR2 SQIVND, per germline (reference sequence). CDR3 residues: CASRGGTDTQYF. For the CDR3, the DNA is TGTGCCAGCCGGGGGGGCACAGATACGCAGTATTTT. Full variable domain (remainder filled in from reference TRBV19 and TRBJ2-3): DGGITQSPKYLFRKEGQNVTLSCEQNLNHDAMYWYRQDPGQGLRLIYYSQIVNDFQKGDIAEGYSVSREKKESFPLTVTSAQKNPTAFYLCASRGGTDTQYFGPGTRLTVL.

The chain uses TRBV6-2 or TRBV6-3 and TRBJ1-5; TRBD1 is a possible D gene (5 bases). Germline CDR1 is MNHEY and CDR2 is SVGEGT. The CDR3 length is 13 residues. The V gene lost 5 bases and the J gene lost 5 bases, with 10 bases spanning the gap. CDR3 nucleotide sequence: TGTGCCAGCAGTCAATTGGGGGATCAGCCCCAGCATTTT. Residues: CASSQLGDQPQHF.

CDR3 amino acids: CASSLTNTVNTEAFF. The CDR3, as DNA: TGTGCCAGCTCACTAACCAATACAGTGAACACTGAAGCTTTCTTT. This chain connects TRBV18 to TRBJ1-1; D is uncertain. The CDR3 has 15 residues. CDR1 and CDR2 from the germline V gene are KGHSH and LQKENI. V was cut by 4 bases and J by 0 bases, with 12 bases left in between.

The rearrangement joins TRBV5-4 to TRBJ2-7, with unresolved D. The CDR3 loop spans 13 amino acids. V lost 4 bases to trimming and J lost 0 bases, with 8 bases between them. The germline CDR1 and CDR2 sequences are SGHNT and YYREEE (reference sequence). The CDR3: CASSPKSSYEQYF. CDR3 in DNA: TGTGCCAGCAGCCCCAAAAGCTCCTACGAGCAGTACTTC.

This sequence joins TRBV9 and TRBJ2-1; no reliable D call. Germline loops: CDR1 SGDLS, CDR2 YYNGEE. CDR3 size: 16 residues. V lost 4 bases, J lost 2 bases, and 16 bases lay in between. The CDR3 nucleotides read TGTGCCAGCAGCCCCCAACCCACAGAGGCCTACAATGAGCAGTTCTTC. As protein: CASSPQPTEAYNEQFF.

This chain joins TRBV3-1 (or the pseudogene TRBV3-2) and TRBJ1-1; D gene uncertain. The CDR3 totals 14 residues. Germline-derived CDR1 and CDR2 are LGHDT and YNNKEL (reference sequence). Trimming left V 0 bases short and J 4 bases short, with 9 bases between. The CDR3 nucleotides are TGTGCCAGCAGCCAAGATCTAGTTATCACTGAAGCTTTCTTT. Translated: CASSQDLVITEAFF.

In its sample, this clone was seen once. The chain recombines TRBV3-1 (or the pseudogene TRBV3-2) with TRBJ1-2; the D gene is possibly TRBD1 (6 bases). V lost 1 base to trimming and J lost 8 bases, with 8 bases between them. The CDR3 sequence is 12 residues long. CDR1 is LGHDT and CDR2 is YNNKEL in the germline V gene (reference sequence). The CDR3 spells CASSQGTVGYTF. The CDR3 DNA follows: TGTGCCAGCAGCCAAGGGACAGTGGGCTACACCTTC.

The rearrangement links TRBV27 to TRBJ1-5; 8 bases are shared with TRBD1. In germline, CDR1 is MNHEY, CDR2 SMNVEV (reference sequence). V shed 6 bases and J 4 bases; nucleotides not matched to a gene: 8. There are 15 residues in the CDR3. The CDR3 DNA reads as TGTGCCAGCAGGGCCGGACAGGGATCGAATCAGCCCCAGCATTTT. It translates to CASRAGQGSNQPQHF.

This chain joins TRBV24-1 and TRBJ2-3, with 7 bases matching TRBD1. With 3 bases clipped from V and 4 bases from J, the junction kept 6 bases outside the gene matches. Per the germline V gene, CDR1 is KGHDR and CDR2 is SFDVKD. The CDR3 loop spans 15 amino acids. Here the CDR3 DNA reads TGTGCCACCAGTGATCCCCGACAGGGCGCAGATACGCAGTATTTT. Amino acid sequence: CATSDPRQGADTQYF.

CDR3 DNA: TGCGCCAGCAGCCAAGATCTGGGGGTTCCGAGGGATGGCTACACCTTC. It yields the protein CASSQDLGVPRDGYTF. The chain has TRBV4-1 and TRBJ1-2, with D maybe TRBD1 (5 bases). The germline V gene has CDR1 MGHRA and CDR2 YSYEKL. CDR3 length: 16 amino acids. Trimming removed 0 bases from V and 6 bases from J, with 17 bases in between.

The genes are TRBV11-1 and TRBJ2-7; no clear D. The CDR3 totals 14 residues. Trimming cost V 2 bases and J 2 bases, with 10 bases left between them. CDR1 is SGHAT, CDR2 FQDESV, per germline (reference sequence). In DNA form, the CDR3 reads TGTGCCAGCAGCTTATCTACAGCCACCTACGAGCAGTACTTC. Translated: CASSLSTATYEQYF.

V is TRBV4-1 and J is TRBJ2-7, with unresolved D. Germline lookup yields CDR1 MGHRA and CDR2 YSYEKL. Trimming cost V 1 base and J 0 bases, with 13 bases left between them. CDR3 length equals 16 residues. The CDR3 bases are TGCGCCAGCAGCCAAGTAGGCCTTAGGAGCTCCTACGAGCAGTACTTC. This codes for CASSQVGLRSSYEQYF.

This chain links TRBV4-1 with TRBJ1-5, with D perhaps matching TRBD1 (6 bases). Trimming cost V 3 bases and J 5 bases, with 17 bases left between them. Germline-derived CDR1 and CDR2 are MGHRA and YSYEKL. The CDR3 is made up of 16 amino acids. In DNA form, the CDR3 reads TGCGCCAGCAGCCATCGTTCCGGGGGCATGTATCAGCCCCAGCATTTT. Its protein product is CASSHRSGGMYQPQHF.